This T cell receptor (beta chain) was obtained from a study of blood T cell repertoires in COVID-19. Background on the study: PBMCs, B-cell-depleted T cells, or T cells provided the cDNA or gDNA that made up the material.

CDR1 SNHLY and CDR2 FYNNEI come from the germline V gene. V gave up 3 bases and J gave up 0 bases, with 9 bases separating them. The CDR3 length is 16 residues. Study processing details: Amplification from reference gene primers served as the basis for estimated nucleated cell counts. Profiled with immunoSEQ multiplex PCR; TCRdb holds only in-frame clones, not every one. V, J and clone size are those of that table, while D and trimming were read from the DNA. The sample has about 150,000 clones, approximately 91% seen once. J is TRBJ2-6 and V is TRBV2; D is perhaps TRBD1 (6 bases). The origin of this receptor is a human donor in a cohort sampled during active COVID-19. The sequenced material came from peripheral blood. DNA for the CDR3: TGTGCCAGCAGTGACCAGGGGAACTCTGGGGCCAACGTCCTGACTTTC. It is translated as CASSDQGNSGANVLTF.